A single T cell receptor (beta chain) is shown here with its context. Its target is not known. The entry originates in a study of CD8+ T cells in alopecia areata. Overall study context: Tofacitinib was taken orally by treated patients, and the dose was 5 to 10 mg twice daily.

V was clipped by 5 bases and J by 1 base, with 11 bases between them. Germline V gives CDR1 GTSNPN, CDR2 SVGIG (reference sequence). This CDR3 comprises 13 residues. Findings and limits, study-wide: Affected lesional scalp, above all in alopecia totalis/universalis, was more clonal than normal scalp. Patients shared TCRs less clearly than mice did, possibly owing to HLA.

RNA extraction and reverse transcription yielded cDNA as sequencing template. TCRdb keeps only in-frame clones here, not all; method: immunoSEQ multiplex PCR. The sample holds some 180,000 clones, roughly 59% seen once. The TCR comes from a human donor with alopecia areata. The chain recombines TRBV30 with TRBJ1-1; D perhaps matches TRBD1 (6 bases). The specimen was CD4+ T cells sorted from blood, collected at week 0. The CDR3 nucleotides read TGTGCCTGGCAGGGGACAAGGAACACTGAAGCTTTCTTT. It encodes CAWQGTRNTEAFF. Looking up the rest from reference TRBV30 and TRBJ1-1 gives the full variable domain: SQTIHQWPATLVQPVGSPLSLECTVEGTSNPNLYWYRQAAGRGLQLLFYSVGIGQISSEVPQNLSASRPQDRQFILSSKKLLLSDSGFYLCAWQGTRNTEAFFGQGTRLTVV.